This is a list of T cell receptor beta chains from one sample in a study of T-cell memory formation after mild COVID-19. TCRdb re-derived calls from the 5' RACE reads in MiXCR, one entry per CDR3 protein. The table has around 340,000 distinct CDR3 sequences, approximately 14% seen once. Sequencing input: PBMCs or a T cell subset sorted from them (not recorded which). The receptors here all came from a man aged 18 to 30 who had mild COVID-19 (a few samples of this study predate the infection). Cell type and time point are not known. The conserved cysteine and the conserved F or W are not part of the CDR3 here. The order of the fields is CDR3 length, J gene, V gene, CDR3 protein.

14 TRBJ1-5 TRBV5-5 ASSSGWGDRNQPQH
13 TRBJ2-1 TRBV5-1 ASSGEGSSYNEQF
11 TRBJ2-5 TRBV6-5 ASRKPGQETQY
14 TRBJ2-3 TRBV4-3 ASSQKTSGATDTQY
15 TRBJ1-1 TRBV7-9 ASSKGGKGVMNTEAF
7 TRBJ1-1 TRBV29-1 SADREAF
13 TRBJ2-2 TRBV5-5 ASSSTTTNTGELF
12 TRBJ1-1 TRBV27 ASSLLRGETEAF
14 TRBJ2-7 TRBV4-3 ASSQDWQGVSYEQY
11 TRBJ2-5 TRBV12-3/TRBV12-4 ASSSAGQETQY
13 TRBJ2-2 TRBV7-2 ASSRVAWNTGELF
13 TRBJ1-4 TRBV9 ASSVDGTVNEKLF
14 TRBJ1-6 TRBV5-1 ASSFPRDSPNSPLH
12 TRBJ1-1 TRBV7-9 ASSLPFMNTEAF
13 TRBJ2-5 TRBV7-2 ASSLRGAAGETQY
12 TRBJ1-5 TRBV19 ASSIGWGNQPQH
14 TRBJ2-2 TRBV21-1 ASSKNGPGFPGELF
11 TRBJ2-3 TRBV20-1 SAWAAGTDTQY
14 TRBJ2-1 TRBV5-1 ASSFGRTDTDNEQF
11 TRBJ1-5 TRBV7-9 ASSFQGGQPQH